This T cell receptor (beta chain) stems from a study of CD8 T cells in ankylosing spondylitis. The study's findings and limits: Disease-linked clones bore a CD8+ phenotype and were relatively rare in peripheral blood. In ankylosing spondylitis blood, a motif of roughly eight highly homologous TCR beta variants appeared characteristic. Reportedly, disease-linked clones are significantly enriched in ankylosing spondylitis patients' matched synovial fluid.

Making the TCR beta libraries involved quantitative 5'-RACE with molecular barcodes. One entry per CDR3 protein, called by TCRdb with MiXCR from the 5' RACE reads. The sample lists 700,000 to 1,000,000 distinct CDR3 sequences; over 9.5% were seen once. The CDR3 covers 18 residues. Germline loops: CDR1 ENHRY, CDR2 SYGVKD. Trimming took 4 bases from V and 2 from J; bases not matched to a gene: 15. There are a few counts of this clonotype. The antigen remains unidentified. The chain carries TRBV10-3 and TRBJ2-7; 9 nucleotides match TRBD1. Sequences were obtained from blood, either unsorted or a sorted T cell fraction (not recorded which). This receptor was taken from a male donor with ankylosing spondylitis. The CDR3, as DNA: TGTGCCATCAGTGGCAAGAACGTACCGGGACAGGGAACCTACGAGCAGTACTTC. Its protein product is CAISGKNVPGQGTYEQYF.